Below are 18 T cell receptor beta chains sequenced from a single sample in a study of PD-1 blockade in classical Hodgkin lymphoma. All the patients suffered relapse after autologous stem cell transplantation, and brentuximab vedotin exposure differed. Profiled with immunoSEQ multiplex PCR; TCRdb holds only in-frame clones, not every one. The sample consists of 4,000 to 4,500 clones, about 82% of them appearing once. Sequencing used peripheral blood mononuclear cells (PBMCs), obtained at baseline. The receptors here all came from a human donor with classical Hodgkin lymphoma.

The rearrangement links TRBV27 to TRBJ1-2; 7 bases match TRBD1. In germline, CDR1 is MNHEY, CDR2 SMNVEV (reference sequence). V shed 6 bases and J 4 bases; nucleotides not matched to a gene: 11. This CDR3 region has 15 residues. The CDR3 bases are TGTGCCAGCAGCTTAGGTGGAGGGGGCGCCTATGGCTACACCTTC. This translates into CASSLGGGGAYGYTF.

The count of this clone is one. The V and J genes are TRBV4-3 and TRBJ1-6, with D maybe TRBD1 (6 bases). V lost 0 bases and J lost 10, with 16 bases in between. Germline values: CDR1 LGHNA, CDR2 YSLEER. CDR3 length equals 16 residues. DNA of the CDR3: TGCGCCAGCAGCCAAGATCATGAACAGGGAGGCTCACCCCTCCACTTT. This sequence encodes CASSQDHEQGGSPLHF.

CDR3 protein: CASSKEREETQYF. In DNA, the CDR3 is TGTGCCAGCAGCAAGGAACGCGAAGAGACCCAGTACTTC. The gene calls are TRBV7-9 and TRBJ2-5; D remains ambiguous. The V end was cut by 5 bases, the J end by 3 bases, with 10 bases between. This CDR3 is 13 amino acids long. Germline assignment: CDR1 SEHNR and CDR2 FQNEAQ (reference sequence). The variable domain in full, with the rest retrieved from reference TRBV7-9 and TRBJ2-5, is DTGVSQNPRHKITKRGQNVTFRCDPISEHNRLYWYRQTLGQGPEFLTYFQNEAQLEKSRLLSDRFSAERPKGSFSTLEIQRTEQGDSAMYLCASSKEREETQYFGPGTRLLVL.

This clone is categorized as large. The V call is TRBV5-1, the J call TRBJ1-1; possible D gene TRBD1, 6 bases. Germline CDR1 reads SGHRS; CDR2 reads YFSETQ. CDR3 length: 14 amino acids. With 3 bases removed from V and 6 bases from J, the gap between germline ends came to 15 bases. CDR3 sequence: CASSWLQGGAEAFF. The CDR3 region has the DNA TGCGCCAGCAGCTGGCTCCAAGGGGGTGCTGAAGCTTTCTTT.

The chain recombines TRBV11-2 with TRBJ1-1, with D perhaps TRBD1 (6 bases). The germline V gene has CDR1 SGHAT and CDR2 FQNNGV. The CDR3 spans 12 residues. The ends were cut back, 3 bases at V and 5 bases at J, with 7 bases in the middle. The CDR3 loop reads CASSFTGTEAFF. For the CDR3, the DNA is TGTGCCAGCAGCTTCACAGGGACTGAAGCTTTCTTT.

The chain combines TRBV29-1 with TRBJ2-7; 8 bases map to TRBD1. This CDR3 is built from 13 residues. In germline, CDR1 is SQVTM, CDR2 ANQGSEA. V was clipped by 6 bases and J by 2 bases; unmatched bases: 6. The CDR3 is CSVRQGSTYEQYF. The CDR3 DNA follows: TGCAGCGTGCGACAGGGGTCGACCTACGAGCAGTACTTC.

V usage is TRBV19 and J usage is TRBJ2-2; TRBD1 might be the D (6 bases). Germline V gene data show CDR1 as LNHDA and CDR2 as SQIVND (reference sequence). V shed 6 bases and J shed 4 bases, with 12 bases lying between them. CDR3 length equals 14 residues. CDR3 sequence: CASSRQVITGELFF. CDR3 coding DNA: TGTGCCAGTAGCAGACAGGTTATCACCGGGGAGCTGTTTTTT. The variable domain in full, completed from reference TRBV19 and TRBJ2-2, reads DGGITQSPKYLFRKEGQNVTLSCEQNLNHDAMYWYRQDPGQGLRLIYYSQIVNDFQKGDIAEGYSVSREKKESFPLTVTSAQKNPTAFYLCASSRQVITGELFFGEGSRLTVL.

This chain uses TRBV7-6 with TRBJ2-1; D may be TRBD2 (6 bases). Trimming stripped 4 bases from V and 6 bases from J, with 19 bases between. The CDR3 runs 16 residues. Germline values: CDR1 SGHVS, CDR2 FNYEAQ. CDR3 DNA: TGTGCCAGCAGCTCGAGTGCGGGATCGTCGTTCAATGAGCAGTTCTTC. This codes for CASSSSAGSSFNEQFF.

The rearrangement links TRBV4-2 to TRBJ1-1; D not certain. The CDR3 runs 14 residues. Per the germline V gene, CDR1 is LGHNA and CDR2 is YNFKEQ. Trimming shortened V by 3 bases and J by 3 bases, and 11 bases separated the two germline ends. CDR3 amino acids: CASSQSLRDTEAFF. DNA for the CDR3: TGTGCCAGCAGCCAGAGCCTTAGGGACACTGAAGCTTTCTTT.

The genes are TRBV6-6 and TRBJ2-7, with 7 bases identical to TRBD1. From germline, CDR1 is MNHNY and CDR2 SVGAGI (reference sequence). Unmatched junction bases numbered 6, after V lost 0 bases and J lost 4 bases. This CDR3 has 15 residues. As DNA, the CDR3 is TGTGCCAGCAGTTACTCGACAGGGTGGGAATACGAGCAGTACTTC. It translates to CASSYSTGWEYEQYF.

The chain uses TRBV4-3 and TRBJ1-1, with D possibly TRBD1 on 6 matching bases. This CDR3 has 15 amino acids. With 2 bases removed from V and 4 bases from J, the gap between germline ends came to 14 bases. Germline V gives CDR1 LGHNA, CDR2 YSLEER. The CDR3 sequence is CASSQRGGYGTEAFF. CDR3 bases: TGCGCCAGCAGCCAAAGAGGGGGGTATGGCACTGAAGCTTTCTTT.

The sample holds one count of this clone. The rearrangement links TRBV4-3 to TRBJ1-4; no firm D call. The CDR3 has 17 residues. V was shortened by 0 bases and J by 7 bases, with 18 bases between the two germline ends. Germline CDR1 LGHNA, CDR2 YSLEER. The CDR3 loop is CASSQDPTRVEGEKLFF. For the CDR3, the DNA is TGCGCCAGCAGCCAAGATCCAACGAGGGTAGAGGGTGAAAAACTGTTTTTT.

This chain connects TRBV4-1 to TRBJ2-5, with TRBD2 identical over 12 bases. Germline loops: CDR1 MGHRA, CDR2 YSYEKL. The length of the CDR3 is 16 residues. V dropped 0 bases and J dropped 6; count of bases not matched to a gene: 5. This CDR3 is CASSQDPSGGVQTQYF. CDR3 bases: TGCGCCAGCAGCCAAGACCCTAGCGGGGGGGTTCAGACCCAGTACTTC.

V and J are TRBV19 and TRBJ2-7; the D call may be TRBD1 or TRBD2 (5 bases each). Germline values: CDR1 LNHDA, CDR2 SQIVND (reference sequence). CDR3 length: 15 residues. Trimming removed 6 bases at V and 0 bases at J, with 15 bases between. The CDR3 DNA is TGTGCCAGTAGCATAAACTGGGGGACCTCCTACGAGCAGTACTTC. Translated, it gives CASSINWGTSYEQYF.

The V call is TRBV28, the J call TRBJ1-2, with D possibly matching TRBD1 (6 bases). This CDR3 has 15 amino acids. CDR1 is MDHEN, CDR2 SYDVKM, per germline. The germline V and J ends were trimmed by 6 bases and 4 bases, with 18 bases remaining between them. The CDR3 region has the DNA TGTGCCAGCAGCCCCCGGACAGTCCCCGTCTATGGCTACACCTTC. Protein: CASSPRTVPVYGYTF.

V is TRBV13 and J is TRBJ1-1, with a weak D call TRBD1 (5 bases). The germline V gene encodes CDR1 PRHDT and CDR2 FYEKMQ (reference sequence). With 4 bases removed from V and 2 bases from J, the gap between germline ends came to 11 bases. The CDR3 totals 14 residues. The CDR3 coding sequence is TGTGCCAGCAGCTCCCGGGACCTAAACACTGAAGCTTTCTTT. The encoded protein is CASSSRDLNTEAFF.

Here the CDR3 reads CASSLGATSANEQFF. The CDR3 nucleotides read TGTGCCAGCAGCTTGGGAGCGACTAGCGCCAATGAGCAGTTCTTC. The genes are TRBV5-8 and TRBJ2-1; 8 bases are a match to TRBD2. CDR1 is SGHTS and CDR2 is YDEGEE in the germline V gene. With 0 bases clipped from V and 6 bases from J, the junction kept 5 bases outside the gene matches. This CDR3 contains 15 residues.

The V gene is TRBV28, the J gene TRBJ1-5; D is possibly TRBD1 (5 bases). Germline assignment: CDR1 MDHEN and CDR2 SYDVKM. The CDR3 runs 14 residues. V lost 7 bases, J lost 4 bases, and 14 bases lay in between. CDR3 residues: CASKSGAFNQPQHF. CDR3 DNA sequence: TGTGCCAGCAAATCCGGGGCCTTTAATCAGCCCCAGCATTTT.